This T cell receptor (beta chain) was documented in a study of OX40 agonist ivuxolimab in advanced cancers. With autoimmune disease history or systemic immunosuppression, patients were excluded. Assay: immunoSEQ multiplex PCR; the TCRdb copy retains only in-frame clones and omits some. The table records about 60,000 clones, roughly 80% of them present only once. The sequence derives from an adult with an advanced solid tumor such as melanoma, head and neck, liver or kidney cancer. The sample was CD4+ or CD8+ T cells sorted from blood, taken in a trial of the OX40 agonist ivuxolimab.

The CDR3 region is CASSLAAGLNTEAFF. CDR3 DNA: TGTGCCAGCAGCTTAGCGGCAGGACTGAACACTGAAGCTTTCTTT. This chain joins TRBV7-2 and TRBJ1-1; D is unresolved. Germline CDR1 and CDR2: SGHTA and FQGNSA. V was clipped by 0 bases and J by 0 bases, with 8 bases between them. This CDR3 is 15 amino acids long.